Listed below are T cell receptor beta chains from one sample, sequenced in a study of cytomegalovirus exposure and HLA in healthy donors. TCRdb keeps only in-frame clones here, not all; method: immunoSEQ multiplex PCR. The sample has around 140,000 clones, and its top ten clones hold approximately 1.5%. The sample comprised PBMCs. Source of these receptors: a woman between 40 and 50 years old in good health and CMV-seronegative. The CDR3 runs from the conserved cysteine through the conserved F or W. D genes are given only for firm matches.

J | length | D | V | CDR3 | DNA
TRBJ1-2 | 16 | NA | TRBV5-6 | CASSLPRGGRRLGYTF | TGTGCCAGCAGCTTGCCCCGGGGGGGGCGAAGATTGGGCTACACCTTC
TRBJ1-1 | 12 | NA | TRBV27 | CASSSTRSEAFF | TGTGCCAGCAGTTCTACGAGGTCCGAAGCTTTCTTT
TRBJ1-1 | 13 | NA | TRBV5-1 | CASSLQENTEAFF | TGCGCCAGCAGCCTACAGGAGAACACTGAAGCTTTCTTT
TRBJ2-3 | 17 | TRBD1 | TRBV25-1 | CASSGWDRSFGGDTQYF | TGTGCCAGCAGTGGGTGGGACAGGTCCTTCGGCGGAGATACGCAGTATTTT
TRBJ1-1 | 13 | NA | TRBV19 | CASTTTDRTEAFF | TGTGCCAGTACCACGACAGACCGCACTGAAGCTTTCTTT
TRBJ1-1 | 13 | TRBD1 | TRBV2 | CASSGTGGTEAFF | TGTGCCAGCAGCGGAACAGGGGGTACTGAAGCTTTCTTT
TRBJ1-1 | 15 | TRBD1 | TRBV6-1 | CASSEQRDRYSEAFF | TGTGCCAGCAGTGAACAACGGGACAGATACAGTGAAGCTTTCTTT
TRBJ1-3 | 14 | TRBD1 | TRBV7-3 | CASSSTGEGNTIYF | TGTGCCAGCAGCTCGACAGGGGAGGGAAACACCATATATTTT
TRBJ2-7 | 17 | NA | TRBV10-3 | CAISESRAGRSSYEQYF | TGTGCCATCAGTGAGTCGCGGGCAGGAAGAAGCTCCTACGAGCAGTACTTC
TRBJ2-5 | 13 | NA | TRBV5-1 | CARPPLKRETQYF | TGCGCCAGACCTCCCCTCAAGCGAGAGACCCAGTACTTC
TRBJ1-3 | 14 | TRBD1 | TRBV6-5 | CASRRTGYGNTIYF | TGTGCCAGCAGGCGGACAGGGTACGGAAACACCATATATTTT
TRBJ1-1 | 14 | NA | TRBV7-2 | CASSFDGVNTEAFF | TGTGCCAGCAGCTTTGACGGGGTGAACACTGAAGCTTTCTTT
TRBJ1-2 | 14 | TRBD1 | TRBV4-3 | CASSQTGRTVGYTF | TGCGCCAGCAGCCAGACAGGGAGAACCGTGGGCTACACCTTC
TRBJ2-7 | 12 | NA | TRBV5-5 | CASSLAAYEQYF | TGTGCCAGCAGCTTGGCGGCCTACGAGCAGTACTTC
TRBJ1-2 | 13 | NA | TRBV5-1 | CASSLGQNYGYTF | TGCGCCAGCAGCTTGGGGCAGAACTATGGCTACACCTTC
TRBJ2-3 | 13 | NA | TRBV25-1 | CASSEPPPDTQYF | TGTGCCAGCAGTGAACCCCCCCCGGATACGCAGTATTTT
TRBJ2-7 | 14 | TRBD2 | TRBV19 | CATASGGHSYEQYF | TGTGCCACTGCTAGCGGGGGCCACTCCTACGAGCAGTACTTC
TRBJ1-2 | 15 | NA | TRBV28 | CASSLGQPTNYGYTF | TGTGCCAGCAGTTTGGGGCAGCCGACTAACTATGGCTACACCTTC
TRBJ2-7 | 15 | NA | TRBV9 | CASSVESADTYEQYF | TGTGCCAGCAGCGTAGAGTCCGCGGATACCTACGAGCAGTACTTC
TRBJ2-1 | 17 | TRBD2 | TRBV11-3 | CASSLEAGGSSYNEQFF | TGTGCCAGCAGCTTAGAAGCGGGGGGGAGCTCCTACAATGAGCAGTTCTTC
TRBJ1-6 | 15 | TRBD1 | TRBV4-3 | CASSRDRSGRSPLHF | TGCGCCAGCAGCCGGGACAGGTCGGGTCGATCACCCCTCCACTTT
TRBJ1-5 | 15 | TRBD1 | TRBV5-6 | CASSWGQLNNQPQHF | TGTGCCAGCAGCTGGGGACAGCTAAACAATCAGCCCCAGCATTTT
TRBJ2-1 | 15 | TRBD2 | TRBV9 | CASRSGTSGYNEQFF | TGTGCCAGCAGGTCCGGGACTAGCGGGTACAATGAGCAGTTCTTC
TRBJ1-2 | 14 | TRBD1 | TRBV5-1 | CASSWDSTNYGYTF | TGCGCCAGCAGCTGGGACAGTACTAACTATGGCTACACCTTC
TRBJ2-1 | 13 | TRBD2 | TRBV4-3 | CASSQEIGAGRFF | TGCGCCAGCAGCCAAGAAATAGGAGCGGGACGGTTCTTC